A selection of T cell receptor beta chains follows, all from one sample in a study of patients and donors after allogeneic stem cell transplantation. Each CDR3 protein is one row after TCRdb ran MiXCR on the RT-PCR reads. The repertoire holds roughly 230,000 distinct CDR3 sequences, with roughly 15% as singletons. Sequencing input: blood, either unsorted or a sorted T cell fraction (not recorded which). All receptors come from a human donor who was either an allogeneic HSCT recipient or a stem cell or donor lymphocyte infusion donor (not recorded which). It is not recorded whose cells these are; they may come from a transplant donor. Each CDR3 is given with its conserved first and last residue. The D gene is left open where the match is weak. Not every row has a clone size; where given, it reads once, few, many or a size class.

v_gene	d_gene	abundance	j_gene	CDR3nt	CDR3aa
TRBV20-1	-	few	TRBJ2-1	TGCAGTGCTAGTGGTGACCAGTACAATGAGCAGTTCTTC	CSASGDQYNEQFF
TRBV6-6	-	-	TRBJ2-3	TGTGCCAGCAGTTCGCACTTCGATACGCAGTATTTT	CASSSHFDTQYF
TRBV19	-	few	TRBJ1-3	TGTGCCAGTCGTCACGTCTTTAACTCTGGAAACACCATATATTTT	CASRHVFNSGNTIYF
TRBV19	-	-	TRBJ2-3	TGTGCCAGTCGCGATGGTGGCACAGATACGCAGTATTTT	CASRDGGTDTQYF
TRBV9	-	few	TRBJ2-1	TGTGCCAGCAGCTTAACCCCACCCCTAAACAATGAGCAGTTCTTC	CASSLTPPLNNEQFF
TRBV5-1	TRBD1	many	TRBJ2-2	TGCGCCAGCAGCCCCGACAGGGCCAACACCGGGGAGCTGTTTTTT	CASSPDRANTGELFF
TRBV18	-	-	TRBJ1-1	TGTGCCAGCTCACCTCCGGCCGGGGGGGCGGGTGAAGCTTTCTTT	CASSPPAGGAGEAFF
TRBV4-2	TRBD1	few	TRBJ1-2	TGTGCCAGCAGCCTAAGGGACAGGGAGAGCGGCTACACCTTC	CASSLRDRESGYTF
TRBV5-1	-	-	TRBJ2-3	TGCGCCAGCAGCTCCCAAGCCCCGGTAGGCACAGATTCGCAGTATTTT	CASSSQAPVGTDSQYF
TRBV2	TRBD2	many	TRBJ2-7	TGTGCCAGCAGGGCCAAGACTAGCGGGAGGGCCTACGAGCAGTACTTC	CASRAKTSGRAYEQYF
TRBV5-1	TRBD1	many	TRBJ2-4	TGCGCCAGCAGCGCCACAGGGGCGGAGAACATTCAGTACTTC	CASSATGAENIQYF
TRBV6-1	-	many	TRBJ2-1	TGTGCCAGCAGAATTAGAGGGCGGGACCCTACCAATGAGCAGTTCTTC	CASRIRGRDPTNEQFF
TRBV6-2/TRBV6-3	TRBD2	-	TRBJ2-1	TGTGCCACCATGACTAGCGTGAGCAATGAGCAGTTCTTC	CATMTSVSNEQFF
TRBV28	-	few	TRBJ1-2	TGTGCCAGCAGTTTAGGACGGGGAACCTACACCTTC	CASSLGRGTYTF
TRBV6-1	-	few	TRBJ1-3	TGTGCCAGCAGTGAAGCGGTCACCCCTGGAAACACCATATATTTT	CASSEAVTPGNTIYF
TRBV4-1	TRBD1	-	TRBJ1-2	TGCGCCAGCAGCCAAGATGAGAGACAGGGATTTAACTATGGCTACACCTTC	CASSQDERQGFNYGYTF
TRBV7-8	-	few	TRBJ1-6	TGTGCCAGCAGCTTAGATGGGCACCACGATTCACCCCTCCACTTT	CASSLDGHHDSPLHF
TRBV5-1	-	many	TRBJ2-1	TGCGCCAGCAGCTCGGGTTACCGCTACAATGAGCAGTTCTTC	CASSSGYRYNEQFF
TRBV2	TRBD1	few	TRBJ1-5	TGTGCCAGCAGTTCCCACCGGGACAGGAGACATAGCAATCAGCCCCAGCATTTT	CASSSHRDRRHSNQPQHF
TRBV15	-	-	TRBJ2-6	TGTGCCACCAGCAGAGAAGAGGGGGCTGGGGCCAACGTCCTGACTTTC	CATSREEGAGANVLTF
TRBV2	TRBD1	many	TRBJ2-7	TGTGCCAGCAGTCGGGACAGGTCCTACGAGCAGTACTTC	CASSRDRSYEQYF
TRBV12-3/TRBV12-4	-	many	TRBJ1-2	TGTGCCAGCAGTTTAATGGTTTCTAACTATGGCTACACCTTC	CASSLMVSNYGYTF